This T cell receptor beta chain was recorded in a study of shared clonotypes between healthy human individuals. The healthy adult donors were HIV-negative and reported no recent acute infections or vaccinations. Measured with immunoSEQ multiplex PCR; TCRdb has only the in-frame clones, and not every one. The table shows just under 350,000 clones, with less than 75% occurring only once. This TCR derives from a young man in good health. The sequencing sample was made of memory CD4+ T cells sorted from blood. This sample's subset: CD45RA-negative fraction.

Written as DNA, the CDR3 is TGTGCCAGTAGTCCAACAGGAACTGGGGCCAACGTCCTGACTTTC. The encoded protein is CASSPTGTGANVLTF. The chain has TRBV19 and TRBJ2-6; possibly TRBD1 for D (5 bases). With 5 bases removed from V and 2 bases from J, the gap between germline ends came to 10 bases. Per germline, CDR1 LNHDA and CDR2 SQIVND (reference sequence). The CDR3 spans 15 residues.